Listed here are 30 T cell receptor beta chains from one sample, sequenced in a study of blood T cell repertoires in COVID-19. Profiling relied on immunoSEQ multiplex PCR, and the TCRdb table lists in-frame clones only, not all of them. The sample records some 100,000 clones, just over 85% being singletons. The sequenced sample was peripheral blood. The receptors originated from a woman in her 70s with acute or convalescent COVID-19.

The count of this clone is one. The chain recombines TRBV7-3 with TRBJ2-2, with a tentative D call TRBD1 (6 bases). Trimming cost V 2 bases and J 6 bases, with 16 bases left between them. CDR1 SGHTA and CDR2 FQGTGA come from the germline V gene. The CDR3 runs 16 residues. CDR3 region: CASSLSADRFPGELFF. The CDR3, as DNA: TGTGCCAGCAGCTTATCCGCAGACAGGTTCCCCGGGGAGCTGTTTTTT.

The J gene is TRBJ1-3, the V gene TRBV4-2; D is perhaps TRBD1 (5 bases). Trimming took off 6 bases at V and 0 bases at J, with 12 bases between the two ends. Germline V lookup: CDR1 LGHNA, CDR2 YNFKEQ. The CDR3 loop spans 15 amino acids. The CDR3 DNA reads TGTGCCAGCAGTAGACAGTTAAGCTCTGGAAACACCATATATTTT. Translation gives CASSRQLSSGNTIYF.

The chain combines TRBV3-1 (or the pseudogene TRBV3-2) with TRBJ2-5, with 8 bases aligning to TRBD2. The germline V gene has CDR1 LGHDT and CDR2 YNNKEL (reference sequence). This CDR3 comprises 13 residues. Germline trimming cut 5 bases from V and 5 bases from J; bases unmatched to any gene: 4. The CDR3 nucleotides read TGTGCCAGCAGCTACGGACTAGCTGAGACCCAGTACTTC. Translation gives CASSYGLAETQYF.

The chain has TRBV9 and TRBJ2-7; 11 bases match TRBD1. Per germline, CDR1 SGDLS and CDR2 YYNGEE. J gave up 0 bases and V 0 bases, and 2 bases lay outside the gene matches. The CDR3 is 16 residues long. CDR3 region: CASSVGGQGDSYEQYF. CDR3 coding DNA: TGTGCCAGCAGCGTAGGGGGACAGGGGGACTCCTACGAGCAGTACTTC.

This clone was seen only once. The chain employs TRBV29-1 and TRBJ2-5, with 8 bases that match TRBD2. This CDR3 comprises 15 residues. With 1 base clipped from V and 5 bases from J, the junction kept 9 bases outside the gene matches. Germline loops: CDR1 SQVTM, CDR2 ANQGSEA. In nucleotides, the CDR3 is TGCAGCGTTGAAGGGGTACGGGAGGGCCTGGAGACCCAGTACTTC. It yields the protein CSVEGVREGLETQYF.

This clone has just one count. The V gene is TRBV24-1, the J gene TRBJ2-7; TRBD1 is a possible D gene (5 bases). Germline-derived CDR1 and CDR2 are KGHDR and SFDVKD. V lost 8 bases to trimming and J lost 7 bases, with 14 bases between them. The CDR3 is made up of 12 amino acids. CDR3 in DNA: TGTGCCACCAAAGGGGAAGGCGGAGAGCAGTACTTC. It codes for CATKGEGGEQYF.

V is TRBV3-1 (or the pseudogene TRBV3-2) and J is TRBJ1-5; possible D gene TRBD1, 5 bases. Germline-derived CDR1 and CDR2 are LGHDT and YNNKEL (reference sequence). Trimming removed 3 bases from V and 6 bases from J, with 12 bases in between. This CDR3 comprises 14 residues. This CDR3 reads CASSHGLRGQPQHF. CDR3 nucleotides: TGTGCCAGCAGCCACGGTTTAAGGGGTCAGCCCCAGCATTTT.

This chain connects TRBV7-9 to TRBJ2-7; 9 bases agree with TRBD2. With 3 bases clipped from V and 2 bases from J, the junction kept 5 bases outside the gene matches. The CDR3 consists of 15 residues. Germline CDR1 and CDR2: SEHNR and FQNEAQ (reference sequence). CDR3 sequence: CASSFSGRSAYEQYF. In DNA, the CDR3 is TGTGCCAGCAGCTTTAGCGGGAGAAGCGCCTACGAGCAGTACTTC.

This chain joins TRBV30 and TRBJ1-3, with D unclear. Trimming cost V 4 bases and J 0 bases, with 10 bases left between them. Germline V gene sequence: CDR1 GTSNPN, CDR2 SVGIG (reference sequence). The CDR3 loop spans 14 amino acids. CDR3 coding DNA: TGTGCCTGGACCCCACTGAGCTCTGGAAACACCATATATTTT. Translating gives CAWTPLSSGNTIYF.

The chain employs TRBV5-4 and TRBJ2-5, with D perhaps matching TRBD2 (5 bases). V was trimmed by 4 bases and J by 5 bases, leaving 18 bases between them. Germline lookup yields CDR1 SGHNT and CDR2 YYREEE (reference sequence). The length of the CDR3 is 15 residues. Written as DNA, the CDR3 is TGTGCCAGCAGCCGTGATTCCGCGGGCGACGAGACCCAGTACTTC. It is translated as CASSRDSAGDETQYF. The full variable domain, its missing parts supplied by reference TRBV5-4 and TRBJ2-5, is ETGVTQSPTHLIKTRGQQVTLRCSSQSGHNTVSWYQQALGQGPQFIFQYYREEENGRGNFPPRFSGLQFPNYSSELNVNALELDDSALYLCASSRDSAGDETQYFGPGTRLLVL.

J is TRBJ1-5 and V is TRBV3-1 (or the pseudogene TRBV3-2); 8 nucleotides agree with TRBD1. The CDR3 covers 15 residues. Germline CDR1 reads LGHDT; CDR2 reads YNNKEL (reference sequence). J was trimmed by 3 bases and V by 0 bases; bases with no gene match: 1. The CDR3 DNA sequence: TGTGCCAGCAGCCAAGAGACAGGGGACAATCAGCCCCAGCATTTT. Protein: CASSQETGDNQPQHF.

V usage is TRBV11-2 and J usage is TRBJ2-2; 10 nucleotides align to TRBD1. This CDR3 is built from 16 residues. The junction had 6 bases not matched to a gene; V was cut back by 4 bases and J by 4 bases. Germline V lookup: CDR1 SGHAT, CDR2 FQNNGV. CDR3 bases: TGTGCCAGCAGCTACGGGACAGGGGTGGCCACCGGGGAGCTGTTTTTT. Translating it yields CASSYGTGVATGELFF.

The rearrangement links TRBV30 to TRBJ1-4; no firm D call. Germline CDR1 is GTSNPN and CDR2 is SVGIG (reference sequence). Trimming took off 5 bases at V and 7 bases at J, with 8 bases between the two ends. The CDR3 runs 11 residues. CDR3 protein: CAWANSEKLFF. The CDR3 region has the DNA TGTGCCTGGGCAAACAGTGAAAAACTGTTTTTT.

This CDR3 is CASTLLINSPLHF. The CDR3 DNA is TGTGCCAGCACGTTACTTATTAATTCACCCCTCCACTTT. V is TRBV28 and J is TRBJ1-6; D gene unclear. The CDR3 sequence is 13 residues long. The germline V and J ends were trimmed by 7 bases and 6 bases, with 10 bases remaining between them. The germline V gene encodes CDR1 MDHEN and CDR2 SYDVKM.

A single count supports this clone. The chain uses TRBV2 and TRBJ2-1; the match to TRBD1 covers 7 bases. The germline V gene encodes CDR1 SNHLY and CDR2 FYNNEI. CDR3 size: 15 residues. J gave up 8 bases and V 3 bases, and 10 bases lay outside the gene matches. As DNA, the CDR3 is TGTGCCAGCAGTGATATCGGGACAGCCCTCGATGAGCAGTTCTTC. Protein: CASSDIGTALDEQFF.

This clone appeared once. This rearrangement joins TRBV27 to TRBJ2-3; 10 bases line up with TRBD1. J gave up 1 base and V 0 bases, and 7 bases lay outside the gene matches. The CDR3 contains 18 residues. Germline V CDR1 and CDR2: MNHEY, SMNVEV (reference sequence). CDR3 nucleotides: TGTGCCAGCAGTTTATCGGTGACAGGGGGCTTACGCACAGATACGCAGTATTTT. It encodes CASSLSVTGGLRTDTQYF.

The rearrangement joins TRBV11-2 to TRBJ2-7; D uncertain. The CDR3 length is 14 residues. Germline loops: CDR1 SGHAT, CDR2 FQNNGV. V lost 2 bases and J 2 bases, leaving 10 bases between the germline ends. The CDR3: CASSLMESTYEQYF. The CDR3, as DNA: TGTGCCAGCAGCTTAATGGAGAGCACCTACGAGCAGTACTTC.

This chain's CDR3 is CASSLTGTSFDYNEQFF. CDR3 coding DNA: TGTGCCAGCAGCTTAACCGGGACTAGCTTTGACTACAATGAGCAGTTCTTC. The V gene is TRBV4-2, the J gene TRBJ2-1; 9 bases line up with TRBD2. Unmatched junction bases numbered 11, after V lost 5 bases and J lost 3 bases. CDR3 length equals 17 residues. Per germline, CDR1 LGHNA and CDR2 YNFKEQ.

The chain carries TRBV18 and TRBJ2-2, with 9 bases lining up with TRBD2. With 1 base clipped from V and 0 bases from J, the junction kept 6 bases outside the gene matches. Germline-derived CDR1 and CDR2 are KGHSH and LQKENI. The CDR3 has 18 amino acids. In DNA form, the CDR3 reads TGTGCCAGCTCACCACAAGCCCAGCGGGGGGCGAACACCGGGGAGCTGTTTTTT. As protein: CASSPQAQRGANTGELFF.

The gene calls are TRBV6-5 and TRBJ1-1; TRBD1 matches 9 bases. Germline V CDR1 and CDR2: MNHEY, SVGAGI. The junction had 7 bases not matched to a gene; V was cut back by 6 bases and J by 5 bases. The CDR3 covers 14 residues. CDR3 region: CASRKQGAKTEAFF. In DNA, the CDR3 is TGTGCCAGCAGGAAACAGGGGGCGAAGACTGAAGCTTTCTTT.

The chain combines TRBV24-1 with TRBJ1-2; 7 bases are shared with TRBD1. There are 12 residues in the CDR3. The V segment lost 5 bases and the J segment 8 bases; nucleotides outside the gene matches: 4. From germline, CDR1 is KGHDR and CDR2 SFDVKD. CDR3 coding DNA: TGTGCCACCAGTGGCGAGGGGGCAGGCTACACCTTC. Translated: CATSGEGAGYTF.

The rearrangement joins TRBV19 to TRBJ2-1, with D possibly matching TRBD1 (6 bases). Trimming removed 5 bases from V and 8 bases from J, with 13 bases in between. The CDR3 extends over 13 amino acids. Germline V gene data show CDR1 as LNHDA and CDR2 as SQIVND (reference sequence). The CDR3 protein is CASSLLQGDEQFF. In DNA, the CDR3 is TGTGCCAGTAGTCTTCTACAGGGCGATGAGCAGTTCTTC.

The chain joins TRBV7-9 to TRBJ2-2, with 8 bases that match TRBD2. The CDR3 extends over 12 amino acids. Germline V gene data show CDR1 as SEHNR and CDR2 as FQNEAQ (reference sequence). The ends lost 9 bases at V and 6 bases at J; junction bases unmatched: 3. The CDR3: CASRTSSGELFF. In DNA, the CDR3 is TGTGCCAGTAGGACTAGCTCCGGGGAGCTGTTTTTT.

The V call is TRBV12-3 or TRBV12-4, the J call TRBJ2-1; unclear D gene. The CDR3 is 12 residues long. Trimming removed 7 bases at V and 1 base at J, with 5 bases between. The CDR3 loop is CASTTSYNEQFF. The DNA for the CDR3 is TGTGCCAGCACCACATCCTACAATGAGCAGTTCTTC.

This clone appeared a few times. The chain carries TRBV11-2 and TRBJ1-1; D ambiguous. V gave up 3 bases and J gave up 4 bases, with 6 bases separating them. The CDR3 has 12 residues. From germline, CDR1 is SGHAT and CDR2 FQNNGV. This CDR3 reads CASSFGGTEAFF. In nucleotides, the CDR3 is TGTGCCAGCAGCTTCGGTGGCACTGAAGCTTTCTTT.

The chain carries TRBV12-3 or TRBV12-4 and TRBJ1-1; D is ambiguous. CDR3 length equals 11 residues. Trimming took 3 bases from V and 11 from J, leaving 10 bases between them. The CDR3 region is CASSFFERAFF. The CDR3 region has the DNA TGTGCCAGCAGTTTTTTCGAGCGCGCTTTCTTT.

This chain links TRBV7-3 with TRBJ2-1, with TRBD2 identical over 12 bases. Germline CDR1 SGHTA, CDR2 FQGTGA. The junction had 2 bases not matched to a gene; V was cut back by 2 bases and J by 6 bases. There are 15 residues in the CDR3. CDR3 region: CASSLLAGGPNEQFF. Written as DNA, the CDR3 is TGTGCCAGCAGCTTACTAGCGGGGGGGCCCAATGAGCAGTTCTTC. The full variable domain, in which reference TRBV7-3 and TRBJ2-1 provide the parts outside the CDR3, is GAGVSQTPSNKVTEKGKYVELRCDPISGHTALYWYRQSLGQGPEFLIYFQGTGAADDSGLPNDRFFAVRPEGSVSTLKIQRTERGDSAVYLCASSLLAGGPNEQFFGPGTRLTVL.

The chain is built from TRBV18 and TRBJ1-3; D is undetermined. CDR1 and CDR2 (germline): KGHSH, LQKENI. V gave up 1 base and J gave up 0 bases, with 7 bases separating them. This CDR3 contains 15 residues. DNA of the CDR3: TGTGCCAGCTCACCACTCCTAAGCTCTGGAAACACCATATATTTT. Translating gives CASSPLLSSGNTIYF. Together with reference TRBV18 and TRBJ1-3, the CDR3 gives the full variable domain: NAGVMQNPRHLVRRRGQEARLRCSPMKGHSHVYWYRQLPEEGLKFMVYLQKENIIDESGMPKERFSAEFPKEGPSILRIQQVVRGDSAAYFCASSPLLSSGNTIYFGEGSWLTVV.

This sequence joins TRBV6-2 or TRBV6-3 and TRBJ2-1, with a tentative D call TRBD1 (5 bases). The CDR3 spans 15 residues. Per germline, CDR1 MNHEY and CDR2 SVGEGT. V was cut by 1 base and J by 5 bases, with 12 bases left in between. Here the CDR3 reads CASSYYSGYDNEQFF. Here the CDR3 DNA reads TGTGCCAGCAGTTACTACTCAGGGTATGACAATGAGCAGTTCTTC.

The gene calls are TRBV19 and TRBJ2-7; D unclear. There are 13 residues in the CDR3. Deletions cut 3 bases from V and 2 bases from J, with 8 bases between. The germline V gene encodes CDR1 LNHDA and CDR2 SQIVND (reference sequence). CDR3 sequence: CASSIEETYEQYF. The CDR3 DNA reads TGTGCCAGTAGTATTGAGGAAACCTACGAGCAGTACTTC. Using reference TRBV19 and TRBJ2-7 for the parts outside the CDR3, the full variable domain is DGGITQSPKYLFRKEGQNVTLSCEQNLNHDAMYWYRQDPGQGLRLIYYSQIVNDFQKGDIAEGYSVSREKKESFPLTVTSAQKNPTAFYLCASSIEETYEQYFGPGTRLTVT.